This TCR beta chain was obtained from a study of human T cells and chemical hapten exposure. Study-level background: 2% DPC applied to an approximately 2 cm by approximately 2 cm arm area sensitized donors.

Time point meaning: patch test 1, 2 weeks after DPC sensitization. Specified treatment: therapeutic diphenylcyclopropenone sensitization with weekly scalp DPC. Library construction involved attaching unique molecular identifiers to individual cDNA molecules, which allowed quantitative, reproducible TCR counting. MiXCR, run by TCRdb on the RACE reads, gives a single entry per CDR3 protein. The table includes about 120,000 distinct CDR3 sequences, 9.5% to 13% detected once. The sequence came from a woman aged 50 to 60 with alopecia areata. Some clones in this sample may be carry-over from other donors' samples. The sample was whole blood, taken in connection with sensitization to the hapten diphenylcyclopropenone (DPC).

The CDR3 coding sequence is TGTGCCAGCAGCGCGGACAGGGGCCGCTCCTACGAGCAGTACTTC. Amino acid sequence: CASSADRGRSYEQYF. The gene calls are TRBV6-5 and TRBJ2-7; 9 bases are a match to TRBD1. There are 15 residues in the CDR3. Germline lookup yields CDR1 MNHEY and CDR2 SVGAGI. Trimming took 6 bases from V and 0 from J; bases not matched to a gene: 6.